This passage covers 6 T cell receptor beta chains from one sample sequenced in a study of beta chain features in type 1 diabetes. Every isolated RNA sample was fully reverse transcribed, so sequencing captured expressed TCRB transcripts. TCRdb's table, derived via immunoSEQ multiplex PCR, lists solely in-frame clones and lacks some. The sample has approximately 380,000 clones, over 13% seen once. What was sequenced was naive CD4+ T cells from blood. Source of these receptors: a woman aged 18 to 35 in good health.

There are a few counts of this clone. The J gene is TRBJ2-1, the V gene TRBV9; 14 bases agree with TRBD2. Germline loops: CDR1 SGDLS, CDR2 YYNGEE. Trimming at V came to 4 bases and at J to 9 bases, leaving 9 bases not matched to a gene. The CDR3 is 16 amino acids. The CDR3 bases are TGTGCCAGCAGCCGGTGGGGACTAGCGGGAGAGGGTGAGCAGTTCTTC. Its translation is CASSRWGLAGEGEQFF.

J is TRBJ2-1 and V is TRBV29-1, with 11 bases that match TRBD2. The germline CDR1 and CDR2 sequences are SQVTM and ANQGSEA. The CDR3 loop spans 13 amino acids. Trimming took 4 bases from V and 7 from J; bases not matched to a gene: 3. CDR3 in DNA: TGCAGCGTTGGGGCTAGCGGGAGGAATGAGCAGTTCTTC. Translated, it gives CSVGASGRNEQFF.

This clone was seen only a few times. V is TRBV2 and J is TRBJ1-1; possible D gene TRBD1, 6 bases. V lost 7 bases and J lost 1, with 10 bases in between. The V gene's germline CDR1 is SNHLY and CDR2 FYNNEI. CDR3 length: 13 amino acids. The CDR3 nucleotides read TGTGCCAGCATTCGACAGGAGAACACTGAAGCTTTCTTT. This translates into CASIRQENTEAFF.

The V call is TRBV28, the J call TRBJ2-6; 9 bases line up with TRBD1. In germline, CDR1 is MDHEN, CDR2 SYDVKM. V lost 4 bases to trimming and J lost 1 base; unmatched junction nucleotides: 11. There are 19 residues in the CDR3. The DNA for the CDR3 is TGTGCCAGCAGTTCCCGTCGACAGGGGGGCACATCTGGGGCCAACGTCCTGACTTTC. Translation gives CASSSRRQGGTSGANVLTF.

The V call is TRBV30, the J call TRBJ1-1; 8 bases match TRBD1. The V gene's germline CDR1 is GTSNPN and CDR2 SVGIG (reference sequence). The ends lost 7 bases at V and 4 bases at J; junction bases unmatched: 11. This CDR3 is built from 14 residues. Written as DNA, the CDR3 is TGTGCCTCCAAGGGGACAGGAGGGTTCACTGAAGCTTTCTTT. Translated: CASKGTGGFTEAFF.

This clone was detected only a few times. CDR3 sequence: CASSGLAEETQYF. Written as DNA, the CDR3 is TGTGCCAGCAGCGGACTAGCGGAAGAGACCCAGTACTTC. This chain links TRBV5-4 with TRBJ2-5; 10 positions match TRBD2. There are 13 residues in the CDR3. CDR1 is SGHNT and CDR2 is YYREEE in the germline V gene (reference sequence). With 4 bases clipped from V and 3 bases from J, the junction kept 0 bases outside the gene matches.